This T cell receptor (beta chain) was recovered during a study of shared clonotypes between healthy human individuals. Sequencing was performed with immunoSEQ multiplex PCR; in TCRdb, only in-frame clones are kept and a portion is missing. The sample yields around 2,000,000 clones, just over 90% seen once. Naive CD8 cells, CD45RO-negative and positively selected for CCR7, excluded terminally differentiated effector memory CD45RA+ cells. The CDR3 sequence is 16 residues long. CDR1 and CDR2 (germline): MNHEY, SMNVEV (reference sequence). V lost 5 bases and J lost 5; bases outside the gene matches: 6. The sequenced sample was naive CD8+ T cells from PBMCs. The chain uses TRBV27 and TRBJ2-3; TRBD2 agrees at 14 bases. The origin of this receptor is a man between 18 and 29 years old in good health. Some clones in this sample may be carry-over from other donors' samples. This CDR3 is CASSPPTSGGGDTQYF. The CDR3 bases are TGTGCCAGCAGTCCGCCGACTAGCGGGGGGGGAGATACGCAGTATTTT.